This TCR beta chain appears in the sequencing data of a study of T cell clonality in common variable immunodeficiency. Study-level results: TCRbeta clonality was increased in CVID versus healthy controls.

Equal genomic DNA amounts from CVID and control samples were sequenced. Sequencing used immunoSEQ multiplex PCR; TCRdb keeps in-frame clones, though not all of them. The specimen has about 59,000 clones, none found just once. The length of the CDR3 is 15 residues. V gave up 6 bases and J gave up 6 bases; unmatched junction bases: 14. CDR1 and CDR2 from the germline V gene are SGHRS and YFSETQ. Points on this clone: Its antigen is still unknown. Sequencing ends 3 residues short of the CDR3 end; the germline J gene provides the rest.

Heparinized whole blood, roughly 4.5 to 9 ml, came from each donor. This sequence was found in a person aged 18 to 70 in good health. This chain connects TRBV5-1 to TRBJ1-1; 7 nucleotides line up with TRBD1. The specimen sequenced was peripheral blood mononuclear cells. CDR3 DNA (partial): TGCGCCAGCATAATAGGCGACAGGGACGGGGCTGAA. Protein product: CASIIGDRDGAE. The whole CDR3 protein is CASIIGDRDGAEAFF. Based on the CDR3 plus reference TRBV5-1 and TRBJ1-1, the full variable domain is KAGVTQTPRYLIKTRGQQVTLSCSPISGHRSVSWYQQTPGQGLQFLFEYFSETQRNKGNFPGRFSGRQFSNSRSEMNVSTLELGDSALYLCASIIGDRDGAEAFFGQGTRLTVV.